This TCR beta chain is drawn from a study of blood T cell repertoires in COVID-19. Study-level information: The United States, Italy and Spain supplied acute and convalescent COVID-19 samples. Sources were T cells, B-cell-depleted T cells, or PBMCs; the material itself was cDNA or gDNA.

Recruited during active infection, patients (from Seattle) were subsequently followed longitudinally. Source study methods: Cell counts per sample came from amplifying reference gene primers. Data came from immunoSEQ multiplex PCR; TCRdb stores just in-frame clones and leaves some out. For V, J and clone size, that table is used; D and trimming come from the DNA. Seen here are 400,000 to 450,000 clones, roughly 90% observed once, and the top ten hold around 0.92%. The sequence was obtained from a man aged 18 to 30 with COVID-19, enrolled during active disease. The sample taken for sequencing was peripheral blood.

The CDR3 DNA is TGTGCCTGTCGCCAAGCGGGAGCCTACGAGCAGTACTTC. It is translated as CACRQAGAYEQYF. The chain joins TRBV30 to TRBJ2-7; 8 nucleotides agree with TRBD2. The germline V gene encodes CDR1 GTSNPN and CDR2 SVGIG (reference sequence). CDR3 length: 13 amino acids. Losses at the gene ends were 6 bases for V and 2 bases for J; bases not matched to a gene: 6.